This T cell receptor (beta chain) was retrieved from a study of identical twins. Points from the study as a whole: Out-of-frame alpha sequences common to twins exhibited an excess of low generation probability.

This CDR3 is 15 amino acids long. V gave up 1 base and J gave up 7 bases; unmatched junction bases: 7. CDR1 SGHRS and CDR2 YFSETQ come from the germline V gene. Worth noting for this clonotype: Its specificity is not known.

TCRdb used MiXCR to reprocess the 5' RACE reads, holding one entry per CDR3 protein. The repertoire holds approximately 670,000 distinct CDR3 sequences, with approximately 6.1% as singletons. The source of this sequence is a man younger than 30 in good health. The chain employs TRBV5-1 and TRBJ2-7, with TRBD1 matching over 11 bases. Sequencing was carried out using naive T cells sorted from blood. CDR3: CASSLTGTGGGEQYF. DNA for the CDR3: TGCGCCAGCAGCTTGACCGGGACAGGGGGAGGTGAGCAGTACTTC.